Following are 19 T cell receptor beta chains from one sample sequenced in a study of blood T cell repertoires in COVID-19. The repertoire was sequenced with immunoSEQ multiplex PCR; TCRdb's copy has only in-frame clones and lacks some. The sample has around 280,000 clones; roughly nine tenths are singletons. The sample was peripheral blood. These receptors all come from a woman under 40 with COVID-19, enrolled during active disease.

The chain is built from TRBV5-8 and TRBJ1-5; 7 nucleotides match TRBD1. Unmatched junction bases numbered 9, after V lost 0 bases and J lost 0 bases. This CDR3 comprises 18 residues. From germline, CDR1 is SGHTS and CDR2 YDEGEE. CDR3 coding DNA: TGTGCCAGCAGCTTGGTAGACAGGGTGGAAGGTAGCAATCAGCCCCAGCATTTT. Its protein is CASSLVDRVEGSNQPQHF.

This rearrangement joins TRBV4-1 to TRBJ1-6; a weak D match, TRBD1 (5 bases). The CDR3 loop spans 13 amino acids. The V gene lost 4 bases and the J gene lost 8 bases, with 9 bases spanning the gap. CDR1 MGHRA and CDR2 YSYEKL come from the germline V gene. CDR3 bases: TGCGCCAGCAGCCGGACATACGATTCACCCCTCCACTTT. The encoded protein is CASSRTYDSPLHF.

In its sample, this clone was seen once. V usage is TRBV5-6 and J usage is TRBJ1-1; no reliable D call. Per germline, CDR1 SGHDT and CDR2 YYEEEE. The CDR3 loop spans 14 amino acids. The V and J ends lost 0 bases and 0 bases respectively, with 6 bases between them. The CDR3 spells CASSLENLNTEAFF. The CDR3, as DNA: TGTGCCAGCAGCTTGGAAAACTTGAACACTGAAGCTTTCTTT.

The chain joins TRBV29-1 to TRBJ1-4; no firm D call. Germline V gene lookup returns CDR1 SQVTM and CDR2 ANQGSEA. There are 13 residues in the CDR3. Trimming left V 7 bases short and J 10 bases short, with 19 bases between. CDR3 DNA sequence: TGCAGCGCTGGAGGTGGGTCTGTCGGAAAACTGTTTTTT. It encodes CSAGGGSVGKLFF. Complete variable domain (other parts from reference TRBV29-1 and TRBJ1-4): SAVISQKPSRDICQRGTSLTIQCQVDSQVTMMFWYRQQPGQSLTLIATANQGSEATYESGFVIDKFPISRPNLTFSTLTVSNMSPEDSSIYLCSAGGGSVGKLFFGSGTQLSVL.

The CDR3 DNA reads TGTGCCAGCAGCGTAGGTGGGCAGGGTGGGTACAATGAGCAGTTCTTC. It specifies CASSVGGQGGYNEQFF. The chain is built from TRBV9 and TRBJ2-1; weak D call: TRBD1 (5 bases). Trimming left V 0 bases short and J 4 bases short, with 14 bases between. This CDR3 comprises 16 residues. Germline V gene sequence: CDR1 SGDLS, CDR2 YYNGEE.

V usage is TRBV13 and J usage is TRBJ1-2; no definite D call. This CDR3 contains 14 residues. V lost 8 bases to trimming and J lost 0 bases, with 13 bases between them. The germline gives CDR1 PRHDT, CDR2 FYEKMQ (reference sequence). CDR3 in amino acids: CASVLTDTNYGYTF. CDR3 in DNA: TGTGCCAGCGTTCTCACAGACACTAACTATGGCTACACCTTC. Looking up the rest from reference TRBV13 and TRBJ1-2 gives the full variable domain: AAGVIQSPRHLIKEKRETATLKCYPIPRHDTVYWYQQGPGQDPQFLISFYEKMQSDKGSIPDRFSAQQFSDYHSELNMSSLELGDSALYFCASVLTDTNYGYTFGSGTRLTVV.

The CDR3 region is CASSLSGTGISYNSPLHF. In DNA, the CDR3 is TGCGCCAGCAGCCTATCCGGGACAGGAATATCCTATAATTCACCCCTCCACTTT. This chain connects TRBV5-1 to TRBJ1-6; 8 nucleotides align to TRBD1. CDR1 and CDR2 (germline): SGHRS, YFSETQ. Unmatched junction bases numbered 10, after V lost 4 bases and J lost 1 base. CDR3 size: 18 residues.

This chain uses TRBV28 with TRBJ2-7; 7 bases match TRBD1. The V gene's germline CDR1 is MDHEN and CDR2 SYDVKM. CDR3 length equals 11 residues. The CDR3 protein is CLSGTAYEQYF. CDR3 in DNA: TGTCTCTCCGGGACAGCCTACGAGCAGTACTTC.

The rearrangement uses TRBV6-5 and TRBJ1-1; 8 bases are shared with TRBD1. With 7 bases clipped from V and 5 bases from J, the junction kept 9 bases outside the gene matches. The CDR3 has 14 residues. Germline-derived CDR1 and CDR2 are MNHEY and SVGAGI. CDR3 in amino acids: CASKERTGRTEAFF. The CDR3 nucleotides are TGTGCCAGCAAGGAAAGGACAGGGCGGACTGAAGCTTTCTTT.

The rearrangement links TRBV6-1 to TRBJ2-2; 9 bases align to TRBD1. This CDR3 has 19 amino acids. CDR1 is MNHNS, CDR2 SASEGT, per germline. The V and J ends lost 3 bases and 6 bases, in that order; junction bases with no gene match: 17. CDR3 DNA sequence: TGTGCCAGCAGTGACCCCCGGGACAGGGTTTTTTTCCCCGCCGGGGAGCTGTTTTTT. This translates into CASSDPRDRVFFPAGELFF.

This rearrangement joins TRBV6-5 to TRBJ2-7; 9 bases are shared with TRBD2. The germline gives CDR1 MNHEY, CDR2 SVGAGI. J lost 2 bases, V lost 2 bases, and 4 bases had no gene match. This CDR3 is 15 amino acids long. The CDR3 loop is CASSYGLAGTYEQYF. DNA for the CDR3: TGTGCCAGCAGTTACGGGCTAGCGGGGACCTACGAGCAGTACTTC.

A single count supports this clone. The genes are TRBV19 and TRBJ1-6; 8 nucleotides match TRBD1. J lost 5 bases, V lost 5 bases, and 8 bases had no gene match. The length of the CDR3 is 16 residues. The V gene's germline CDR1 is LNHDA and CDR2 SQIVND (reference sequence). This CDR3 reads CASSATDRVNNSPLHF. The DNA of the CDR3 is TGTGCCAGTAGTGCCACGGACAGGGTAAATAATTCACCCCTCCACTTT.

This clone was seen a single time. The CDR3 protein is CASRGLLAERGYGYTF. The DNA for the CDR3 is TGTGCCAGTCGAGGGCTGCTCGCGGAGCGTGGCTATGGCTACACCTTC. The chain combines TRBV19 with TRBJ1-2; D remains unclear. There are 16 residues in the CDR3. V was pared by 8 bases and J by 4 bases, with 23 bases between. The germline CDR1 and CDR2 sequences are LNHDA and SQIVND (reference sequence).

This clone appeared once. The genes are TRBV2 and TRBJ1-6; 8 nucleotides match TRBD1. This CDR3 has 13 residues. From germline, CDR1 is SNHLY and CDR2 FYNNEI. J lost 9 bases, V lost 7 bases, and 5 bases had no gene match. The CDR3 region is CASKQGAFSPLHF. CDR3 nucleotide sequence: TGTGCCAGCAAGCAGGGGGCGTTTTCACCCCTCCACTTT.

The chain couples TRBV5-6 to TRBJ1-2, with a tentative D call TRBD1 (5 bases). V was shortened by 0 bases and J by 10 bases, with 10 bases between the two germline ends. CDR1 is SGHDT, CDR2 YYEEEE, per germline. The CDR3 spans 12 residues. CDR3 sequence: CASSLGTYLYTF. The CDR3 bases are TGTGCCAGCAGCTTGGGGACATATCTCTACACCTTC.

The CDR3 DNA follows: TGTGCAACCAGACCGGGACAGGCTGCCTACGAGCAGTACTTC. Protein product: CATRPGQAAYEQYF. The chain employs TRBV28 and TRBJ2-7, with 8 bases aligning to TRBD1. Germline V lookup: CDR1 MDHEN, CDR2 SYDVKM. The CDR3 length is 14 residues.

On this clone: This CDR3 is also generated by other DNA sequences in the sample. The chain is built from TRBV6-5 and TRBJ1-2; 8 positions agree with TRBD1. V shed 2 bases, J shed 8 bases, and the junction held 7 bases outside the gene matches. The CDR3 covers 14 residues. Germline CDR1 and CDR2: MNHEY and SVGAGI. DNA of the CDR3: TGTGCCAGCAGTTACACCGGACAGGGTGTAGGCTACACCTTC. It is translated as CASSYTGQGVGYTF.

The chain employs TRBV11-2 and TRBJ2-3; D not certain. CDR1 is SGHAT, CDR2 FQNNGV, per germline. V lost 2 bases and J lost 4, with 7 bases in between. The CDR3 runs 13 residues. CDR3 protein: CASSLLDSDTQYF. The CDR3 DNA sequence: TGTGCCAGCAGCTTATTAGATTCAGATACGCAGTATTTT.

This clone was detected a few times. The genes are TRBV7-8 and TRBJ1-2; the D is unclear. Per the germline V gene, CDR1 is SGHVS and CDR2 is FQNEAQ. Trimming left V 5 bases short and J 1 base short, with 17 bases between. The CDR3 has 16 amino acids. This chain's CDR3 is CASSRRSGSVNYGYTF. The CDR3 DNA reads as TGTGCCAGCAGCCGTCGCTCGGGGTCAGTTAACTATGGCTACACCTTC.